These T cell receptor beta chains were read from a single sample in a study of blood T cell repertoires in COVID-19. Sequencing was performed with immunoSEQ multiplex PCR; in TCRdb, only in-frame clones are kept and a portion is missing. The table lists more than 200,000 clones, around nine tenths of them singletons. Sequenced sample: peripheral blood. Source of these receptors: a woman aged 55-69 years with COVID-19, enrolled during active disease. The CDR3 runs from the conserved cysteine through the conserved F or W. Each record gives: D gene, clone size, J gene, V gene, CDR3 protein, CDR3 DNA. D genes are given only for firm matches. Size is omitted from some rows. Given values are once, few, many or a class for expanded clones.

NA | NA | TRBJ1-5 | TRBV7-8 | CASSFRGRSNQPQHF | TGTGCCAGCAGCTTCAGGGGACGGAGCAATCAGCCCCAGCATTTT
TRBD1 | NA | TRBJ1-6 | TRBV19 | CASSNDRVSPLHF | TGTGCCAGTAGTAACGACAGGGTCTCACCCCTCCACTTT
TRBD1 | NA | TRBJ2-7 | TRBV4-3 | CASSQGSGTGTYEQYF | TGCGCCAGCAGCCAAGGCTCCGGGACAGGGACCTACGAGCAGTACTTC
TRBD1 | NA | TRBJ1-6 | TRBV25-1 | CASSGRTGDNSPLHF | TGTGCCAGCAGTGGTAGGACAGGGGATAATTCACCCCTCCACTTT
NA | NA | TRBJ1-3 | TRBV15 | CATSRVYGGNTIYF | TGTGCCACCAGCAGAGTATACGGGGGAAACACCATATATTTT
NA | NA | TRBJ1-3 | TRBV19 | CASSTTTGVGNTIYF | TGTGCCAGTAGTACCACGACAGGAGTTGGAAACACCATATATTTT
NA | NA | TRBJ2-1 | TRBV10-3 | CAIRRATKSDEQFF | TGTGCCATCCGGCGGGCCACCAAGAGTGATGAGCAGTTCTTC
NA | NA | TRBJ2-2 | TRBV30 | CAWSSQGIGELFF | TGTGCCTGGAGTAGCCAGGGGATCGGGGAGCTGTTTTTT
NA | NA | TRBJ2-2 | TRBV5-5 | CASSLPRGRGGTGELFF | TGTGCCAGCAGCTTGCCGCGGGGAAGGGGTGGAACCGGGGAGCTGTTTTTT
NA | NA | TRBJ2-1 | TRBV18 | CASEPGGGVYNEQFF | TGTGCCAGCGAACCTGGGGGGGGCGTCTACAATGAGCAGTTCTTC
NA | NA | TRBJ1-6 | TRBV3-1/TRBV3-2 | CASSQGLRGAKDNSPLHF | TGTGCCAGCAGCCAAGGTCTACGGGGGGCGAAGGATAATTCACCCCTCCACTTT
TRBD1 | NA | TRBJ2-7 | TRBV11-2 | CASSLAGTVEQYF | TGTGCCAGCAGCTTAGCCGGGACAGTCGAGCAGTACTTC
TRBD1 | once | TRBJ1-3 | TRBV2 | CASKPNRGRNTIYF | TGTGCCAGCAAACCAAACAGGGGTAGAAACACCATATATTTT
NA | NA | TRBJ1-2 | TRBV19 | CASSIGPSSGYTF | TGTGCCAGTAGTATAGGGCCCAGTTCTGGCTACACCTTC
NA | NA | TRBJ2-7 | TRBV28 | CASSFLGLTGYEQYF | TGTGCCAGCAGTTTTTTAGGCTTGACTGGCTACGAGCAGTACTTC
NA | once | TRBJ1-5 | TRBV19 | CASTKGGNQPQHF | TGTGCCAGCACTAAAGGGGGCAATCAGCCCCAGCATTTT
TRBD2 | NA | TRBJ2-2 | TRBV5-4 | CASSLGGGRAETGELFF | TGTGCCAGCAGCTTGGGGGGCGGGAGGGCCGAAACCGGGGAGCTGTTTTTT
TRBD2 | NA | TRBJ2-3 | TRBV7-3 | CASSSIAGGWGDTQYF | TGTGCCAGCAGCTCCATAGCGGGAGGATGGGGGGATACGCAGTATTTT
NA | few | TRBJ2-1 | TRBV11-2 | CASSLSRGDNEQFF | TGTGCCAGCAGCTTATCTCGGGGAGACAATGAGCAGTTCTTC
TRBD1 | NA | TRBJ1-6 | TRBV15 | CATSKRDRRNSPLHF | TGTGCCACCAGCAAGCGGGACAGGCGTAATTCACCCCTCCACTTT
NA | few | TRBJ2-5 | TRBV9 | CASSVRGLETQYF | TGTGCCAGCAGCGTCCGGGGGTTGGAGACCCAGTACTTC